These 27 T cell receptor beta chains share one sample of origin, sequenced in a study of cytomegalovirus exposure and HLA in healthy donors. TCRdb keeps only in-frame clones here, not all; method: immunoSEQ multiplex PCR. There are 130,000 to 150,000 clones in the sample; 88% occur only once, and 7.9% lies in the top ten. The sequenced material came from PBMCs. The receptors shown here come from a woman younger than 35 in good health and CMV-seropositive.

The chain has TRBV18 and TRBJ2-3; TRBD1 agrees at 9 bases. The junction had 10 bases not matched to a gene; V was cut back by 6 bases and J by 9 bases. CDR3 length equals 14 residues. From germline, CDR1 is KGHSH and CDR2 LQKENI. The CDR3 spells CASSGGQGGGTQYF. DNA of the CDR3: TGTGCCAGCTCCGGGGGACAGGGAGGAGGGACGCAGTATTTT.

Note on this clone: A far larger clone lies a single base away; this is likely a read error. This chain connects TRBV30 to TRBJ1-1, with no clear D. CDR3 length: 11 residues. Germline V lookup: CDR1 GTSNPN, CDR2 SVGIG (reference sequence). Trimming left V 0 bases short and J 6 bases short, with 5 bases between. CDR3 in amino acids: CAWSVQSEAFF. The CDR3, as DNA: TGTGCCTGGAGTGTACAGTCTGAAGCTTTCTTT.

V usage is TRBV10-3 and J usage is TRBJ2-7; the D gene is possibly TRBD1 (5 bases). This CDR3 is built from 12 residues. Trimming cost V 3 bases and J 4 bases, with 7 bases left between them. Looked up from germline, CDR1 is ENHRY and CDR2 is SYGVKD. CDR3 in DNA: TGTGCCATCAGTGAAGGGGTTTACGAGCAGTACTTC. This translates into CAISEGVYEQYF.

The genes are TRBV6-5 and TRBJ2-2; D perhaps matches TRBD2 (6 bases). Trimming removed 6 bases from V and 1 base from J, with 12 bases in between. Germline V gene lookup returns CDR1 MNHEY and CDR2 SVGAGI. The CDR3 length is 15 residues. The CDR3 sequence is CASRSGLLNTGELFF. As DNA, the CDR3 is TGTGCCAGCAGGTCGGGACTCTTGAACACCGGGGAGCTGTTTTTT.

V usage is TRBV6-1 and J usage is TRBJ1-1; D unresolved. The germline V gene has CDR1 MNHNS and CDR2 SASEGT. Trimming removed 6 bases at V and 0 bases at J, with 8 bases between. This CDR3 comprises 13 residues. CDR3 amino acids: CASRPGLNTEAFF. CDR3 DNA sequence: TGTGCCAGCAGGCCGGGTTTGAACACTGAAGCTTTCTTT.

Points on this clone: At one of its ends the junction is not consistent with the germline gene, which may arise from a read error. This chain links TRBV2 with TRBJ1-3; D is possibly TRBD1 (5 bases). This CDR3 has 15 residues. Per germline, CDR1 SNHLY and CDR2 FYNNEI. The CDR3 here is CTSSEARVAGNTIYF. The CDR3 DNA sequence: TGTACCAGCAGTGAAGCCAGGGTAGCTGGAAACACCATATATTTT. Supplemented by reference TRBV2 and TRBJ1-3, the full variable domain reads EPEVTQTPSHQVTQMGQEVILRCVPISNHLYFYWYRQILGQKVEFLVSFYNNEISEKSEIFDDQFSVERPDGSNFTLKIRSTKLEDSAMYFCTSSEARVAGNTIYFGEGSWLTVV.

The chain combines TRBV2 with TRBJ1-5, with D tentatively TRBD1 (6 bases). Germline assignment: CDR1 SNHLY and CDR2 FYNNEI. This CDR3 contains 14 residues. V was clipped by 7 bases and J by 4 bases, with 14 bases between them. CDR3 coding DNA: TGTGCCAGCACTCGTGGGGACACTAATCAGCCCCAGCATTTT. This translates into CASTRGDTNQPQHF.

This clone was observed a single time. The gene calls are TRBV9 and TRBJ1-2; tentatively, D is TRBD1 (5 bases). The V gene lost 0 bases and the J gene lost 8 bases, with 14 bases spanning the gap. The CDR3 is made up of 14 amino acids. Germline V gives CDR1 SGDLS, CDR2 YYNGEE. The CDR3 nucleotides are TGTGCCAGCAGCGTAGAGGGTCGGCAGGGAGGCTACACCTTC. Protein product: CASSVEGRQGGYTF. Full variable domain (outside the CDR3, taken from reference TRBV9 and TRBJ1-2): DSGVTQTPKHLITATGQRVTLRCSPRSGDLSVYWYQQSLDQGLQFLIQYYNGEERAKGNILERFSAQQFPDLHSELNLSSLELGDSALYFCASSVEGRQGGYTFGSGTRLTVV.

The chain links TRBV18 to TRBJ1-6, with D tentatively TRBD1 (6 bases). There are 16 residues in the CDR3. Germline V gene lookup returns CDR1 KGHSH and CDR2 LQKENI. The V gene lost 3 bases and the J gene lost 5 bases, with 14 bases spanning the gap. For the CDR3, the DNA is TGTGCCAGCTCACCGCTGTCCGGGACAAATAATTCACCCCTCCACTTT. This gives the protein CASSPLSGTNNSPLHF.

The CDR3 protein is CASSPGTFQETQYF. The CDR3 nucleotides read TGTGCCAGCAGCCCAGGGACATTCCAAGAGACCCAGTACTTC. The chain links TRBV28 to TRBJ2-5; D is possibly TRBD1 (6 bases). Germline CDR1 is MDHEN and CDR2 is SYDVKM. CDR3 size: 14 residues. V shed 6 bases and J shed 1 base, with 12 bases lying between them.

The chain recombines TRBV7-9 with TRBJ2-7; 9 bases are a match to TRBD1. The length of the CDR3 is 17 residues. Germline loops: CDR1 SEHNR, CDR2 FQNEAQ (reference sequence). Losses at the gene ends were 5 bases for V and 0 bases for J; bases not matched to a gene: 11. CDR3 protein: CASSPQDRGWGSYEQYF. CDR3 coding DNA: TGTGCCAGCAGCCCTCAGGACAGGGGATGGGGCTCCTACGAGCAGTACTTC. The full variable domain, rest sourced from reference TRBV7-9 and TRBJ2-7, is DTGVSQNPRHKITKRGQNVTFRCDPISEHNRLYWYRQTLGQGPEFLTYFQNEAQLEKSRLLSDRFSAERPKGSFSTLEIQRTEQGDSAMYLCASSPQDRGWGSYEQYFGPGTRLTVT.

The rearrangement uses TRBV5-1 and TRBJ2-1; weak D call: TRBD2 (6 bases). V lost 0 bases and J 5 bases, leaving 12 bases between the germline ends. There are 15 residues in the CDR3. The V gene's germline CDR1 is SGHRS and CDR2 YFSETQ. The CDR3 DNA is TGCGCCAGCAGCTTGGGGGTAGCGGCAGACAATGAGCAGTTCTTC. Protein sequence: CASSLGVAADNEQFF.

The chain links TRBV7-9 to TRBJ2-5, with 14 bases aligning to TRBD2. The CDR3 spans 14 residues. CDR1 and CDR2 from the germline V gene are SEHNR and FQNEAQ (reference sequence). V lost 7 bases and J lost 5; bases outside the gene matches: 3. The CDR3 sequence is CASTRTSGRETQYF. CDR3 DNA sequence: TGTGCCAGCACCAGGACTAGCGGGAGGGAGACCCAGTACTTC.

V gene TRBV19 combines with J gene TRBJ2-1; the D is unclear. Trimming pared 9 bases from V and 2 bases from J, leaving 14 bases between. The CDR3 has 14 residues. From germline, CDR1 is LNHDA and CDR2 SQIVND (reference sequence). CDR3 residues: CASHPDLAYNEQFF. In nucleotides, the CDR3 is TGTGCCAGCCACCCCGACCTAGCCTACAATGAGCAGTTCTTC.

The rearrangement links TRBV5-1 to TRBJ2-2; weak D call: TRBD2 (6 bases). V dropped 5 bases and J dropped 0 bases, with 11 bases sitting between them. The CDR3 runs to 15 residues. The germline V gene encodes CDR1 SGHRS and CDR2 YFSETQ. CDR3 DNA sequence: TGCGCCAGCAGATACTGGGACTCGAACACCGGGGAGCTGTTTTTT. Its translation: CASRYWDSNTGELFF.

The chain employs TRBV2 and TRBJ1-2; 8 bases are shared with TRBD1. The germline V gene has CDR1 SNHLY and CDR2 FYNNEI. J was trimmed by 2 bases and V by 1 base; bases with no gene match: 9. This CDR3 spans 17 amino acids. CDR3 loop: CASSEGVKGQENYGYTF. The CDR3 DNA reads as TGTGCCAGCAGTGAAGGGGTGAAGGGACAGGAGAACTATGGCTACACCTTC.

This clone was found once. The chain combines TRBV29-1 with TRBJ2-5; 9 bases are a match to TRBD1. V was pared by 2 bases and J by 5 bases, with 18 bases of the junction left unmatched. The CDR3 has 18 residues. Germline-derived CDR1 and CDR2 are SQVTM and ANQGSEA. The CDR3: CSVERTGGWSSTRETQYF. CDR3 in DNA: TGCAGCGTTGAAAGAACAGGGGGCTGGTCGAGTACGCGGGAGACCCAGTACTTC. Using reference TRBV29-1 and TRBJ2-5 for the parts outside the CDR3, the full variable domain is SAVISQKPSRDICQRGTSLTIQCQVDSQVTMMFWYRQQPGQSLTLIATANQGSEATYESGFVIDKFPISRPNLTFSTLTVSNMSPEDSSIYLCSVERTGGWSSTRETQYFGPGTRLLVL.

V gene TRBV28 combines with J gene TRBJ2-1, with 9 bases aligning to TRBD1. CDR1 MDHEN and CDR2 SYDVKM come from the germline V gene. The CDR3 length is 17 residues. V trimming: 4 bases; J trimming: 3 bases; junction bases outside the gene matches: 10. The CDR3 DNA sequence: TGTGCCAGCAGTTCTACTCGGACAGGGGAGGTCTACAATGAGCAGTTCTTC. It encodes CASSSTRTGEVYNEQFF.

CDR3 sequence reads: CASSLGLDHTYNEQFF. The CDR3, as DNA: TGTGCCAGCAGCTTGGGACTCGACCATACCTACAATGAGCAGTTCTTC. The gene calls are TRBV7-2 and TRBJ2-1, with D maybe TRBD2 (6 bases). CDR1 is SGHTA and CDR2 is FQGNSA in the germline V gene. The CDR3 spans 16 residues. V lost 3 bases, J lost 2 bases, and 14 bases lay in between.

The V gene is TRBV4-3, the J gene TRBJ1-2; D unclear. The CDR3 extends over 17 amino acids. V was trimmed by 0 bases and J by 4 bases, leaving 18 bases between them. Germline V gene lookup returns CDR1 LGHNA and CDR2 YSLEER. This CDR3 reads CASSQDLVGRTSYGYTF. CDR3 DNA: TGCGCCAGCAGCCAAGACTTGGTGGGCAGAACATCCTATGGCTACACCTTC.

The CDR3 reads CASSLVADQYGYTF. CDR3 DNA: TGTGCCAGCAGCTTGGTGGCAGATCAGTATGGCTACACCTTC. The rearrangement joins TRBV5-5 to TRBJ1-2; D gene uncertain. This CDR3 is built from 14 residues. Trimming left V 0 bases short and J 5 bases short, with 11 bases between. Germline CDR1 SGHKS, CDR2 YYEKEE (reference sequence).

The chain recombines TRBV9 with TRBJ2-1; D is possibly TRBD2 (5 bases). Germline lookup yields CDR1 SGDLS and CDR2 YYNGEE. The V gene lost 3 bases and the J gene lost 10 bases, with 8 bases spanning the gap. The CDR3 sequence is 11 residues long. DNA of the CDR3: TGTGCCAGCAGCGCTCAGCGGGAGCAGTTCTTC. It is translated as CASSAQREQFF. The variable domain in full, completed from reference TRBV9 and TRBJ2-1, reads DSGVTQTPKHLITATGQRVTLRCSPRSGDLSVYWYQQSLDQGLQFLIQYYNGEERAKGNILERFSAQQFPDLHSELNLSSLELGDSALYFCASSAQREQFFGPGTRLTVL.

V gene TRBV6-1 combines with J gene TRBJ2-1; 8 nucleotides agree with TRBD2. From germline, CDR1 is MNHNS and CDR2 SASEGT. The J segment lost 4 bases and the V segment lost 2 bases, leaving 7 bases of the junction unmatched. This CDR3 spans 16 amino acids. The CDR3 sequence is CASSESSQRGYNEQFF. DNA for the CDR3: TGTGCCAGCAGTGAATCTAGCCAGCGGGGGTACAATGAGCAGTTCTTC.

The CDR3 is CASSGLAGGYEQFF. In DNA form, the CDR3 reads TGTGCCAGCAGCGGACTAGCGGGAGGGTATGAGCAGTTCTTC. This chain joins TRBV2 and TRBJ2-1, with 15 bases matching TRBD2. The CDR3 extends over 14 amino acids. Germline values: CDR1 SNHLY, CDR2 FYNNEI. J lost 8 bases, V lost 6 bases, and 2 bases had no gene match.

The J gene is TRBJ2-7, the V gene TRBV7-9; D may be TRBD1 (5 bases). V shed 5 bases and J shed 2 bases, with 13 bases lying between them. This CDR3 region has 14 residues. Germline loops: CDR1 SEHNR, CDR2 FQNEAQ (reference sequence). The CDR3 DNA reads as TGTGCCAGCAGCACCTCGACAGTTACCTACGAGCAGTACTTC. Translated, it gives CASSTSTVTYEQYF.

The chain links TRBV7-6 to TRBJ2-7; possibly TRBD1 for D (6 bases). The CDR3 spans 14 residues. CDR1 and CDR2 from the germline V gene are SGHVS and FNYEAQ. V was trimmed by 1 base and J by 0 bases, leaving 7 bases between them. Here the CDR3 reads CASSLGDISYEQYF. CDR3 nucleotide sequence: TGTGCCAGCAGCTTAGGGGACATCTCCTACGAGCAGTACTTC.

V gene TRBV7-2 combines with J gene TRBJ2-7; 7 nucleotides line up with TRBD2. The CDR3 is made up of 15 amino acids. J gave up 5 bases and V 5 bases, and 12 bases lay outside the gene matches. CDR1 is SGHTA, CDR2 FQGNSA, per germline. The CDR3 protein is CASSPLGGSMDEQYF. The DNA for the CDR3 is TGTGCCAGCAGCCCATTGGGCGGGAGCATGGACGAGCAGTACTTC.